What follows are 8 T cell receptor beta chains derived from one specimen sequenced in a study of CD8+CD57+ T cells in acquired aplastic anemia. Study observations and caveats: In the patients, CD8+CD57+ cells came out less diverse than the total CD4+ and CD8+ pools.

What these receptors recognize is not known. Selection for sequencing was limited to patients who had shown CD8+CD57+ cell expansion by flow cytometry. Genomic DNA constituted the template upon which TCR beta VDJ and CDR3 profiling was performed. TCRdb processed the reads anew with MiXCR; each CDR3 protein has one entry. The sample has around 17,000 distinct CDR3 sequences; 30% to 45% are singletons. Sequenced input: CD8+CD57+ T cells sorted from PBMCs. The subset: bead-enriched CD8+CD57+ effector memory T cells from SAA patients. Receptors originate from a human donor with aplastic anemia.

This clonotype was counted only a few times. The chain links TRBV2 to TRBJ2-7; 8 bases agree with TRBD2. Germline assignment: CDR1 SNHLY and CDR2 FYNNEI. The CDR3 is 16 residues long. The junction had 10 bases not matched to a gene; V was cut back by 4 bases and J by 2 bases. CDR3 sequence (DNA): TGTGCCAGCAGTGTTACGCCCGGGGGGGGGACCTACGAGCAGTACTTC. Translating gives CASSVTPGGGTYEQYF. The variable domain in full, with the rest retrieved from reference TRBV2 and TRBJ2-7, is EPEVTQTPSHQVTQMGQEVILRCVPISNHLYFYWYRQILGQKVEFLVSFYNNEISEKSEIFDDQFSVERPDGSNFTLKIRSTKLEDSAMYFCASSVTPGGGTYEQYFGPGTRLTVT.

This chain connects TRBV5-1 to TRBJ2-1; a weak D match, TRBD2 (6 bases). V gave up 1 base and J gave up 1 base, with 9 bases separating them. Germline V lookup: CDR1 SGHRS, CDR2 YFSETQ. CDR3 length equals 15 residues. CDR3 DNA sequence: TGCGCCAGCAGCTTGTCGGGGGAATCCTACAATGAGCAGTTCTTC. As protein: CASSLSGESYNEQFF.

This clonotype was counted between two and nine times. The CDR3 spells CASSSGNLYNEQFF. The CDR3 nucleotides are TGTGCCAGCAGCTCCGGGAACCTATACAATGAGCAGTTCTTC. The chain carries TRBV5-6 and TRBJ2-1; maybe TRBD2 (5 bases). In germline, CDR1 is SGHDT, CDR2 YYEEEE. Trimming removed 3 bases from V and 4 bases from J, with 11 bases in between. The CDR3 extends over 14 amino acids.

This clonotype appeared many times. The chain joins TRBV5-4 to TRBJ1-2, with D uncertain. This CDR3 has 13 amino acids. Per the germline V gene, CDR1 is SGHNT and CDR2 is YYREEE (reference sequence). V lost 0 bases and J 3 bases, leaving 6 bases between the germline ends. As DNA, the CDR3 is TGTGCCAGCAGCTTGGGCGAGGACTATGGCTACACCTTC. This gives the protein CASSLGEDYGYTF.

The J gene is TRBJ2-3, the V gene TRBV4-1, with TRBD2 matching 7 bases. This CDR3 has 16 amino acids. The V and J ends lost 0 bases and 4 bases, in that order; junction bases with no gene match: 7. Germline V gives CDR1 MGHRA, CDR2 YSYEKL. In nucleotides, the CDR3 is TGCGCCAGCAGCCAAGAAGGCTCTGCGGGGGCAGATACGCAGTATTTT. Its translation: CASSQEGSAGADTQYF.

To note about this clonotype: Just one base apart from a much larger clone, this may be a read error. Here the CDR3 reads CASNPTGGGGYGYTF. CDR3 DNA: TGTGCCAGCAACCCCACAGGGGGCGGAGGGTATGGCTACACCTTC. The chain recombines TRBV12-3 or TRBV12-4 with TRBJ1-2; 9 positions agree with TRBD1. The CDR3 runs 15 residues. V was clipped by 7 bases and J by 5 bases; unmatched bases: 11.

Ten or more counts support this clonotype. The chain uses TRBV15 and TRBJ2-1; TRBD2 matches 9 bases. The trim removed 3 bases at V and 7 bases at J, leaving 13 bases unmatched. The CDR3 is made up of 17 amino acids. Germline V CDR1 and CDR2: LNHNV, YYDKDF (reference sequence). Here the CDR3 reads CATSSEIRGGALNEQFF. Written as DNA, the CDR3 is TGTGCCACCAGCAGTGAGATACGCGGGGGGGCCCTTAATGAGCAGTTCTTC.

The rearrangement joins TRBV7-9 to TRBJ2-5; 7 bases are shared with TRBD2. Germline CDR1 and CDR2: SEHNR and FQNEAQ (reference sequence). The CDR3 runs 16 residues. V gave up 4 bases and J gave up 0 bases; unmatched junction bases: 8. Here the CDR3 DNA reads TGTGCCAGCAGCTGGGAGACTAGCAGGAACCAAGAGACCCAGTACTTC. Amino acids: CASSWETSRNQETQYF.